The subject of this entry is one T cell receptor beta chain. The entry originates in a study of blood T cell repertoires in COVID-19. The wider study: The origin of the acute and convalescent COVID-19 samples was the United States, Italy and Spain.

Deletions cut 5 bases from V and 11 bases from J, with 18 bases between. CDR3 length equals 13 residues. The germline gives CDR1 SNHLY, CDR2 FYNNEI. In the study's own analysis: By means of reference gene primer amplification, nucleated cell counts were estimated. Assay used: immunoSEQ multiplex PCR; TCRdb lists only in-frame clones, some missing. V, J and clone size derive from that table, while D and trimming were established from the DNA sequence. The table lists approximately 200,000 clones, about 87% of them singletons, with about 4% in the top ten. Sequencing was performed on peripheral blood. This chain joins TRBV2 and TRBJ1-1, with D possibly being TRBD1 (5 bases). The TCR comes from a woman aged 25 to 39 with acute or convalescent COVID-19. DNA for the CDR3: TGTGCCAGCAGTTTTACAGGTTCTCTGCGCGCTTTCTTT. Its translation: CASSFTGSLRAFF.